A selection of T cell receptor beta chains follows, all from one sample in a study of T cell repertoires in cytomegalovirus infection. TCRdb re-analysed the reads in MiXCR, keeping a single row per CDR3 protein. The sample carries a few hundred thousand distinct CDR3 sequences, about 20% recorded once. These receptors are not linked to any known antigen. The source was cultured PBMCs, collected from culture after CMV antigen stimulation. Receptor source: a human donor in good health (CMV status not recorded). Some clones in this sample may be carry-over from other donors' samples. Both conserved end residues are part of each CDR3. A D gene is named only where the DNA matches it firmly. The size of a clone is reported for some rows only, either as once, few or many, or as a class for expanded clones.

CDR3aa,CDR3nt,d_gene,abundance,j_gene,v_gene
CASSSGGISPGNTIYF,TGTGCCAGCAGCTCAGGAGGCATATCGCCTGGAAACACCATATATTTT,-,few,TRBJ1-3,TRBV11-2
CAIRKAGQGRGGSNQPQHF,TGTGCCATCCGTAAGGCGGGACAGGGAAGAGGAGGCAGCAATCAGCCCCAGCATTTT,TRBD1,few,TRBJ1-5,TRBV27
CASSEMGSYTDTQYF,TGTGCCAGCAGTGAAATGGGCAGTTACACAGATACGCAGTATTTT,-,few,TRBJ2-3,TRBV6-1
CSVSPGLAADTQYF,TGCAGCGTTTCACCGGGACTAGCTGCAGATACGCAGTATTTT,TRBD2,-,TRBJ2-3,TRBV29-1
CASSLEATAPYEQYF,TGTGCCAGCAGCTTAGAGGCGACAGCTCCCTACGAGCAGTACTTC,-,few,TRBJ2-7,TRBV7-3
CASNIGGAQETQYF,TGTGCCAGTAACATCGGGGGGGCGCAGGAGACCCAGTACTTC,TRBD2,few,TRBJ2-5,TRBV7-2
CSVGTSGETQYF,TGCAGCGTCGGGACTAGCGGAGAGACCCAGTACTTC,TRBD2,-,TRBJ2-5,TRBV29-1
CSTGVAGRPVGYTF,TGCAGCACGGGGGTGGCAGGCCGCCCAGTTGGCTACACCTTC,-,-,TRBJ1-2,TRBV29-1
CASSLGQGRDGYTF,TGTGCCAGCAGTCTGGGACAGGGAAGGGATGGCTACACCTTC,TRBD1,few,TRBJ1-2,TRBV12-3/TRBV12-4
CASSRTGGHQPQHF,TGTGCCAGCAGTAGGACAGGGGGCCATCAGCCCCAGCATTTT,TRBD1,-,TRBJ1-5,TRBV12-3/TRBV12-4
CASSTLSQGRTEAFF,TGTGCCAGCAGCACCCTTTCCCAGGGAAGGACTGAAGCTTTCTTT,-,many,TRBJ1-1,TRBV7-8
CASSQGGGRGPYEQYF,TGCGCCAGCAGCCAAGGAGGCGGGAGAGGTCCCTACGAGCAGTACTTC,TRBD2,few,TRBJ2-7,TRBV4-1
CASRMREQNTEAFF,TGTGCCAGTAGGATGCGGGAACAGAACACTGAAGCTTTCTTT,-,few,TRBJ1-1,TRBV19
CAIGDRPNYGYTF,TGTGCTATCGGGGACAGACCTAACTATGGCTACACCTTC,TRBD1,-,TRBJ1-2,TRBV12-5
CASSPYRQGARGYTF,TGTGCCAGCAGCCCCTACCGACAGGGGGCGCGGGGCTACACCTTC,TRBD1,many,TRBJ1-2,TRBV7-8
CASSRTTGGSFCGYTF,TGCGCCAGCAGCCGAACAACAGGGGGCTCTTTCTGTGGCTACACCTTC,TRBD1,-,TRBJ1-2,TRBV4-1
CASSTGLLVAEDEQFF,TGTGCCAGCAGTACAGGACTATTAGTAGCGGAGGATGAGCAGTTCTTC,-,-,TRBJ2-1,TRBV27
CASSLRTGTHNSPLHF,TGTGCCAGCAGTCTACGAACCGGGACACACAATTCACCCCTCCACTTT,-,-,TRBJ1-6,TRBV27
CASAGTGSQPQHF,TGTGCCAGCGCCGGGACAGGGTCTCAGCCCCAGCATTTT,TRBD1,-,TRBJ1-5,TRBV27
CASSSTGLHEQYF,TGTGCCAGCAGCTCGACAGGTCTGCACGAGCAGTACTTC,-,few,TRBJ2-7,TRBV7-2
CASSYRLAASTDTQYF,TGTGCCAGCAGCTACAGACTAGCGGCTAGCACAGATACGCAGTATTTT,TRBD2,few,TRBJ2-3,TRBV5-4
CASSSQNNQPQHF,TGTGCCAGCAGCTCGCAGAACAATCAGCCCCAGCATTTT,-,-,TRBJ1-5,TRBV7-2
CASSLSGLYGYTF,TGTGCCAGCAGTTTATCAGGGCTCTATGGCTACACCTTC,-,-,TRBJ1-2,TRBV27
CASSSRTGSNYNEQFF,TGTGCCAGCAGCTCTAGGACAGGGAGTAACTACAATGAGCAGTTCTTC,TRBD1,-,TRBJ2-1,TRBV11-3
CASSLGLAGHGRTDTQYF,TGTGCCAGCAGTTTAGGACTAGCGGGACATGGTCGGACAGATACGCAGTATTTT,TRBD2,-,TRBJ2-3,TRBV12-3/TRBV12-4
CATSHPPLSTRSSYNEQFF,TGTGCCACCAGTCACCCCCCGTTATCGACGAGAAGCTCCTACAATGAGCAGTTCTTC,-,-,TRBJ2-1,TRBV24-1
CASGIQGYGYTF,TGTGCCAGCGGAATACAGGGGTATGGCTACACCTTC,TRBD1,many,TRBJ1-2,TRBV6-2/TRBV6-3
CASSSLPQGGEQFF,TGTGCCAGCAGTTCTCTACCACAAGGGGGTGAGCAGTTCTTC,-,few,TRBJ2-1,TRBV27
CASSDGDQPQHF,TGTGCCAGCAGCGACGGAGATCAGCCCCAGCATTTT,-,once,TRBJ1-5,TRBV5-6
CASSLAGQRSSGNTIYF,TGCGCCAGCAGCTTGGCCGGACAGCGAAGCTCTGGAAACACCATATATTTT,-,-,TRBJ1-3,TRBV5-1
CSVEPQGGPSEQFF,TGCAGCGTAGAGCCCCAGGGAGGGCCAAGTGAGCAGTTCTTC,TRBD2,-,TRBJ2-1,TRBV29-1
CASSLGTGANVLTF,TGTGCCAGCAGTTTGGGGACTGGGGCCAACGTCCTGACTTTC,-,-,TRBJ2-6,TRBV27
CASSYELAGVYEQYF,TGTGCCAGCAGTTACGAGCTAGCGGGAGTCTACGAGCAGTACTTC,TRBD2,few,TRBJ2-7,TRBV6-2/TRBV6-3
CASSSAGTLYTEQFF,TGTGCCAGCAGCTCCGCCGGGACGCTTTATACTGAGCAGTTCTTC,-,-,TRBJ2-1,TRBV7-2
CASNWDYGANNEQFF,TGTGCCAGCAATTGGGACTATGGGGCGAACAATGAGCAGTTCTTC,TRBD2,few,TRBJ2-1,TRBV6-8
CASRPDTRNEQFF,TGTGCCAGCAGGCCGGACACCCGCAATGAGCAGTTCTTC,-,few,TRBJ2-1,TRBV6-5
CASRNERHTGEAFF,TGTGCCAGCAGGAACGAAAGACACACAGGTGAAGCTTTCTTT,-,-,TRBJ1-1,TRBV12-3/TRBV12-4
CASSLAAATQETQYF,TGTGCCAGCAGCTTAGCCGCGGCAACCCAAGAGACCCAGTACTTC,-,-,TRBJ2-5,TRBV7-2
CASSRQWNTGELFF,TGTGCCAGCAGCCGCCAGTGGAACACCGGGGAGCTGTTTTTT,-,many,TRBJ2-2,TRBV7-2
CASSLAGPTYNEQFF,TGTGCCAGCAGTTTGGCGGGACCGACCTACAATGAGCAGTTCTTC,-,many,TRBJ2-1,TRBV12-3/TRBV12-4
CASSPQGEANYGYTF,TGTGCCAGCAGCCCACAGGGTGAAGCTAACTATGGCTACACCTTC,-,many,TRBJ1-2,TRBV7-2
CSAKTATYEQYF,TGCAGTGCGAAGACCGCGACCTACGAGCAGTACTTC,-,-,TRBJ2-7,TRBV20-1
CASSQRTVSSYEQYF,TGTGCCAGCAGTCAGAGGACCGTGAGCTCCTACGAGCAGTACTTC,-,-,TRBJ2-7,TRBV12-3/TRBV12-4
CASRKTRGERGRTDTQYF,TGTGCCAGCAGGAAAACGAGGGGTGAGCGGGGCCGCACAGATACGCAGTATTTT,TRBD2,many,TRBJ2-3,TRBV7-8
CASSQRQGGYGNEQFF,TGCGCCAGCAGCCAAAGGCAGGGTGGCTATGGCAATGAGCAGTTCTTC,-,-,TRBJ2-1,TRBV4-3
CASSSGHLNTEAFF,TGTGCCAGCAGCTCGGGACACTTGAACACTGAAGCTTTCTTT,-,many,TRBJ1-1,TRBV11-3
CASSQGGPQETQYF,TGTGCCAGCAGCCAAGGAGGGCCGCAAGAGACCCAGTACTTC,-,-,TRBJ2-5,TRBV4-2
CASSARLALRTDTQYF,TGTGCCAGCAGCGCAAGACTAGCGTTGCGCACAGATACGCAGTATTTT,TRBD2,many,TRBJ2-3,TRBV5-8
CASSPRTILNTEAFF,TGCGCCAGCAGCCCCCGGACGATCTTGAACACTGAAGCTTTCTTT,-,-,TRBJ1-1,TRBV4-1
CASSIPGPGANVLTF,TGTGCCAGTAGTATCCCGGGCCCTGGGGCCAACGTCCTGACTTTC,-,few,TRBJ2-6,TRBV19
CSAKAPSTPHYEQYF,TGCAGTGCTAAGGCCCCTTCCACCCCCCACTACGAGCAGTACTTC,-,-,TRBJ2-7,TRBV20-1
CASSFAGQGNEKLFF,TGCGCCAGCAGCTTTGCGGGACAGGGTAATGAAAAACTGTTTTTT,TRBD1,-,TRBJ1-4,TRBV5-1
CATQTKPPGAFYGYTF,TGTGCCACCCAGACAAAACCTCCAGGGGCCTTCTATGGCTACACCTTC,-,few,TRBJ1-2,TRBV9